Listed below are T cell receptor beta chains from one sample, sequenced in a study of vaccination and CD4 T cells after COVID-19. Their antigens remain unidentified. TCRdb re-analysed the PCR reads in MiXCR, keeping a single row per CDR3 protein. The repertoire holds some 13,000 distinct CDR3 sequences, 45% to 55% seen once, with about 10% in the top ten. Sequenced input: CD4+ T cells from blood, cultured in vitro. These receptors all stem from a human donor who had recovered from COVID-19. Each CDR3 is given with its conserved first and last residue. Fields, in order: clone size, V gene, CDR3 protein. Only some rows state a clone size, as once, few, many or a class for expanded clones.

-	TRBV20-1	CSAAVLGSIAEQYF
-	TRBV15	CATSRGGPSEAFF
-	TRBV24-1	CATSGASGTDTQYF
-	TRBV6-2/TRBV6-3	CASRKLDTYEQYF
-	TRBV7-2	CASSLWYTGELFF
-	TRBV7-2	CASTGGGARPPEQYF
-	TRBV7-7	CASSSTMVEGELFF
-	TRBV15	CATSLQAGGGYNEQFF
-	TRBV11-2	CASSPRRGQSTGELFF
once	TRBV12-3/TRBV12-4	CASSLMIPGNTIYF
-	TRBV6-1	CASSPSNEQFF
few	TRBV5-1	CASSLDGQGNQPQHF
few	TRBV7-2	CASSLASGIADTQYF
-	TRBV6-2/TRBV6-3	CASSYTGMNQPQHF
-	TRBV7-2	CASSVLTTDTQYF
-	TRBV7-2	CASSLASREVRPEQYF
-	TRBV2	CASSGTGGGGNEQYF
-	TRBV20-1	CSALSTGAYEQYF
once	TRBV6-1	CAIGAGLTDTQYF
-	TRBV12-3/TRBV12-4	CASSYQGNTGELFF
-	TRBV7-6	CASSSYGQGSEKLFF
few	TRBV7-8	CASSSRTGPVLGNQPQHF
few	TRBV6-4	CASSEVAGDSPLHF
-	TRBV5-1	CASSLGTYRTGSNEQYF
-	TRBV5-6	CASSYGTSGYEQYF
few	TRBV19	CASTPYEQYF
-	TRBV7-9	CASSPPYDTNEQFF
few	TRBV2	CASTQEQGDQPQHF
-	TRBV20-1	CSAPNPGSGAYEQYF
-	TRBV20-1	CSAGRSNQPQHF
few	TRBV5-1	CASSTGHGDSNQPQHF
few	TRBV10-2	CASSELDPSNQPQHF
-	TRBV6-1	CASRGTGGLNEQFF
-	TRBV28	CASSLRSEAFF
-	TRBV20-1	CSAISGTEGLSLNQPQHF
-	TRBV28	CASSLVQGAAGQPQHF
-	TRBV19	CASSISPSGRTYNEQFF
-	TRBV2	CASRTGPTTTSYGYTF
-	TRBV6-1	CASSSGLAGQETQYF
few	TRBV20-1	CSATPGQGLAEAFF
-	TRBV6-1	CASHRDSRSYEQYF
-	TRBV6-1	CASSGRELFF
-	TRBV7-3	CASVRAGGGEQFF
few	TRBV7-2	CASSPSYLRVPQSPLHF
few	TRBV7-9	CASSFPQRTGFTQYF
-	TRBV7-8	CASSVTSGSWETQYF
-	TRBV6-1	CASSIMDLNTEAFF
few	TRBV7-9	CASSNSVAGELFF
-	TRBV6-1	CATKGAGRSQPQHF
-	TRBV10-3	CAITEPGTGNTEAFF
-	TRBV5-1	CVSANPTGYAETQYF
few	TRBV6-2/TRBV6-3	CASNRLAGWGNEQFF
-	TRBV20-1	CSAPTSGRNEQFF
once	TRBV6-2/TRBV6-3	CASRTRGYEQYF